This T cell receptor (beta chain) was captured by sequencing in a study of T cells in localized non-small cell lung cancer. Study-wide findings and caveats: Uninvolved adjacent lung showed higher T cell clonality than tumor. Detection in adjacent lung was observed for a median around 50 of the top 100 tumor clones.

In germline, CDR1 is MNHGY, CDR2 SAAAGT. The CDR3 runs 15 residues. Trimming pared 2 bases from V and 2 bases from J, leaving 10 bases between. The method was immunoSEQ multiplex PCR; TCRdb's version includes in-frame clones alone and lacks a portion of them. The table lists a few thousand clones, more than 20% of them singletons. On this clone itself: The antigen remains undetermined.

This chain links TRBV6-8 with TRBJ2-1, with a weak D call TRBD2 (6 bases). Here the sequenced sample was lung tumor tissue, taken before any cancer treatment. This clonotype was obtained from a male donor at least 60 years old with stage I lung adenocarcinoma. The CDR3 DNA sequence: TGTGCCAGCAGTTACGCGGGCGGGGCCTACAATGAGCAGTTCTTC. Translated, it gives CASSYAGGAYNEQFF.